What follows are 8 T cell receptor beta chains derived from one specimen sequenced in a study of T cell responses to AZD1222 COVID-19 vaccine. Profiled with immunoSEQ multiplex PCR; TCRdb holds only in-frame clones, not every one. Here the sample spans about 120,000 clones, more than 75% being singletons. The sequenced sample was peripheral blood, obtained on day 0 of AZD1222 vaccination. The receptors were gathered from an adult in good health.

The chain employs TRBV5-5 and TRBJ1-5, with TRBD1 identical over 9 bases. Germline CDR1 and CDR2: SGHKS and YYEKEE (reference sequence). This CDR3 is 17 amino acids long. V was clipped by 4 bases and J by 0 bases; unmatched bases: 8. DNA of the CDR3: TGTGCCAGCAGCCGGACAGGGGACCCTTATAGCAATCAGCCCCAGCATTTT. Amino acid sequence: CASSRTGDPYSNQPQHF.

The J gene is TRBJ2-6, the V gene TRBV19; D gene unclear. Germline V gene data show CDR1 as LNHDA and CDR2 as SQIVND (reference sequence). The germline V and J ends were trimmed by 4 bases and 6 bases, with 4 bases remaining between them. CDR3 size: 12 residues. The CDR3 DNA reads as TGTGCCAGTAGTAGGGAGGCCAACGTCCTGACTTTC. Translated: CASSREANVLTF.

CDR3 DNA: TGTGCAAGTCGCCAACCCGGGACAGGGGGCGATCATATCTACAATGAGCAGTTCTTC. This codes for CASRQPGTGGDHIYNEQFF. The rearrangement links TRBV12-2 to TRBJ2-1; TRBD1 reflects the table's D call only, with no check against the DNA. TRBV12-2 represents a pseudogene. The CDR3 has 19 amino acids.

The rearrangement uses TRBV4-1 and TRBJ2-7, with 7 bases identical to TRBD2. Germline CDR1 and CDR2: MGHRA and YSYEKL. The CDR3 is 14 amino acids. Germline trimming cut 4 bases from V and 7 bases from J; bases unmatched to any gene: 10. The CDR3 loop reads CASSPGLTLGEQYF. CDR3 nucleotide sequence: TGCGCCAGCAGCCCGGGACTAACCCTGGGGGAGCAGTACTTC.

The rearrangement uses TRBV7-8 and TRBJ2-2; tentatively, D is TRBD1 (5 bases). CDR1 SGHVS and CDR2 FQNEAQ come from the germline V gene. The CDR3 length is 17 residues. Trimming pared 7 bases from V and 4 bases from J, leaving 22 bases between. CDR3 nucleotides: TGTGCCAGCACCCAACCGAAAAGGGGCGCGAGCACCGGGGAGCTGTTTTTT. It encodes CASTQPKRGASTGELFF.

This clone was detected a few times. The V and J genes are TRBV4-1 and TRBJ1-2; possible D gene TRBD1, 6 bases. Germline V gene data show CDR1 as MGHRA and CDR2 as YSYEKL. Trimming removed 4 bases from V and 4 bases from J, with 13 bases in between. CDR3 length: 14 amino acids. The CDR3 spells CASSPHRASYGYTF. DNA for the CDR3: TGCGCCAGCAGCCCACACAGGGCCTCCTATGGCTACACCTTC.

The gene calls are TRBV6-2 or TRBV6-3 and TRBJ1-5; TRBD1 is a possible D gene (6 bases). Trimming cost V 2 bases and J 1 base, with 12 bases left between them. This CDR3 comprises 16 residues. Per the germline V gene, CDR1 is MNHEY and CDR2 is SVGEGT. The CDR3 sequence is CASSYIQGSSNQPQHF. The CDR3 region has the DNA TGTGCCAGCAGTTACATACAGGGCTCGAGCAATCAGCCCCAGCATTTT.

The chain couples TRBV7-2 to TRBJ1-2, with D perhaps TRBD1 (6 bases). The CDR3 loop spans 15 amino acids. Germline CDR1 reads SGHTA; CDR2 reads FQGNSA. V lost 1 base to trimming and J lost 8 bases, with 17 bases between them. The CDR3 sequence: CASSLDRVQGEGYTF. Written as DNA, the CDR3 is TGTGCCAGCAGCTTAGATCGAGTACAGGGAGAAGGCTACACCTTC. Full variable domain (remainder filled in from reference TRBV7-2 and TRBJ1-2): GAGVSQSPSNKVTEKGKDVELRCDPISGHTALYWYRQSLGQGLEFLIYFQGNSAPDKSGLPSDRFSAERTGGSVSTLTIQRTQQEDSAVYLCASSLDRVQGEGYTFGSGTRLTVV.